This is a list of T cell receptor beta chains from one sample in a study of T cells expressing NK-cell markers. No DNA is given; TCRdb re-called the 5' RACE reads and lists each CDR3 protein once. Its listing shows about 550,000 distinct CDR3 sequences. Sequenced sample: blood T cells: a sorted CD56 or NKG2C T cell subset, CD4+ or CD8+ T cells, or bulk PBMC T cells (not recorded which). These receptors all come from a man between 18 and 29 years old in good health. Both conserved end residues are part of each CDR3.

v_call	j_call	cdr3_aa
TRBV20-1	TRBJ1-1	CSARDHQGFEAFF
TRBV7-6	TRBJ2-3	CASSLRTESTDTQYF
TRBV28	TRBJ1-6	CAIRDTFNSPLHF
TRBV7-9	TRBJ1-4	CASSLGTGTEKLFF
TRBV7-2	TRBJ1-4	CASSFVSHRTNEKLFF
TRBV28	TRBJ2-2	CAIRDEGFNRNTGELFF
TRBV30	TRBJ2-2	CAWWDRGASGELFF
TRBV12-3/TRBV12-4	TRBJ2-1	CASVPRGLAGGLLKFF
TRBV7-8	TRBJ2-1	CASSTRLPNNEQFF
TRBV6-5	TRBJ2-5	CASSRPLETQYF
TRBV15	TRBJ2-3	CATAEISTDTQYF
TRBV11-2	TRBJ2-5	CASSLEPGQGRTQYF
TRBV12-3/TRBV12-4	TRBJ1-1	CASSQTNTGRAFF
TRBV24-1	TRBJ2-6	CATSEGQGTPGANVLTF
TRBV10-2	TRBJ2-7	CASMLTSSVGEQYF
TRBV28	TRBJ2-1	CASSLPQGGDEQFF
TRBV24-1	TRBJ2-5	CATSDRRGEETQYF